There are many counts of the clone carrying this T cell receptor beta chain. Its antigen is undetermined. The CDR3 is made up of 12 amino acids. The germline V gene encodes CDR1 KGHSH and CDR2 LQKENI. Trimming shortened V by 5 bases and J by 5 bases, and 8 bases separated the two germline ends. From blood, about 240-500 ng of genomic DNA served as TRB template. The data were obtained in a study of T and B cells in COVID-19 patients. TRB rearrangements were amplified by multiplex PCR with BIOMED2 TRB-A/B primers. TCRdb independently ran MiXCR on the multiplex PCR reads; one entry per CDR3 protein. The sample lists 20,000 or so distinct CDR3 sequences, roughly 29% seen once, with roughly 2.1% in the top ten. Overall study findings and caveats: Few blood samples existed from mildly ill patients during symptoms or early in severe cases.

This clonotype was obtained from a human donor who had recovered from COVID-19. The genes are TRBV18 and TRBJ2-3, with D uncertain. The material sequenced was blood. The CDR3 region has the DNA TGTGCCAGCTCATCTGGGGAAGATACGCAGTATTTT. This gives the protein CASSSGEDTQYF.